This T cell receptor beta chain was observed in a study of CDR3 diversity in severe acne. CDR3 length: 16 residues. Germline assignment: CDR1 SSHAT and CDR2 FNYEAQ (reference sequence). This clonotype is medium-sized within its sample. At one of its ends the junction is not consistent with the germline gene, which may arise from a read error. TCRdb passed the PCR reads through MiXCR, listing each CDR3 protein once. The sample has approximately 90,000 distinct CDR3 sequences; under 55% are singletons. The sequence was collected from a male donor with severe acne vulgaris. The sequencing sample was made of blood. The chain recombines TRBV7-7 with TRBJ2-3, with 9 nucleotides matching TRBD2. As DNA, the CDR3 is TGTGCTAGCAGCTTAGGGACTAGCTTGGACGCAGATACGCAGTATTTT. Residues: CASSLGTSLDADTQYF.